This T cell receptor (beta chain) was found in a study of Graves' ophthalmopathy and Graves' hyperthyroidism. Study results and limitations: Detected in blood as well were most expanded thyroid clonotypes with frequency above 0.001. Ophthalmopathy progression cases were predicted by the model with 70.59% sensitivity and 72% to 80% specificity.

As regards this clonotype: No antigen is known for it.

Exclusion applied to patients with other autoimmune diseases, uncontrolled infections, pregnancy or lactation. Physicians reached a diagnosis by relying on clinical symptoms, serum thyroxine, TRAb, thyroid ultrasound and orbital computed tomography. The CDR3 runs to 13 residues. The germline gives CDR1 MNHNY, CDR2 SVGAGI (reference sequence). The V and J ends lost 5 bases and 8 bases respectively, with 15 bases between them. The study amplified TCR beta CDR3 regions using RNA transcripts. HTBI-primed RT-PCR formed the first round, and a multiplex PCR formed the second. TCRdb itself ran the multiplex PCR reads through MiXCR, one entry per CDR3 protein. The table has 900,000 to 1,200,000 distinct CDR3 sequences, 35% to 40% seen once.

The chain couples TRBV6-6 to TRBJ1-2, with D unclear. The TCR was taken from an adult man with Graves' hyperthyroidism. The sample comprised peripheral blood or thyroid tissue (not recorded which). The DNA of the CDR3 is TGTGCCAGCAGTGCTCCCGCTGACCGGGGCTACACCTTC. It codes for CASSAPADRGYTF.